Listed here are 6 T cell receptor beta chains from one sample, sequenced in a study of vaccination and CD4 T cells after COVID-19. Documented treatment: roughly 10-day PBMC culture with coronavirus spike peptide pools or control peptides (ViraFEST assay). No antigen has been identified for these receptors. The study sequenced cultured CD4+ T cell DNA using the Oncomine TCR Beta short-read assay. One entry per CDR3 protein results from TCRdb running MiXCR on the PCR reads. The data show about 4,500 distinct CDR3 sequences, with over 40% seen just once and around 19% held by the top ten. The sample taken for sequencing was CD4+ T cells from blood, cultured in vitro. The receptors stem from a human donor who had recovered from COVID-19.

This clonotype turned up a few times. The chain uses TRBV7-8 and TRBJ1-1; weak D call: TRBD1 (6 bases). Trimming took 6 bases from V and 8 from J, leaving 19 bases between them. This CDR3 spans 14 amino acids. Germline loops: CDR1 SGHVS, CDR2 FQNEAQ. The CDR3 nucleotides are TGTGCCAGCAGTTCCGCTAGGGGGGGGCGCGAAGCTTTCTTT. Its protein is CASSSARGGREAFF.

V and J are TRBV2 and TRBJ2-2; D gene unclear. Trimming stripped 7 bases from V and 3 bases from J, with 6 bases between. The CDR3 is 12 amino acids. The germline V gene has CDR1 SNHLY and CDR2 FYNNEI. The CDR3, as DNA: TGTGCCAGCATGGTTTACACCGGGGAGCTGTTTTTT. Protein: CASMVYTGELFF.

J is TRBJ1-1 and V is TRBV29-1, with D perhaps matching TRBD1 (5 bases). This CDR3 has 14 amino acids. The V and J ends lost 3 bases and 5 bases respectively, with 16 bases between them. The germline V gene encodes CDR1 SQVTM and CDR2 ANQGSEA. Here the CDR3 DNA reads TGCAGCGTTGATGTGGCAGGGACTGGGACTGAAGCTTTCTTT. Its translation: CSVDVAGTGTEAFF.

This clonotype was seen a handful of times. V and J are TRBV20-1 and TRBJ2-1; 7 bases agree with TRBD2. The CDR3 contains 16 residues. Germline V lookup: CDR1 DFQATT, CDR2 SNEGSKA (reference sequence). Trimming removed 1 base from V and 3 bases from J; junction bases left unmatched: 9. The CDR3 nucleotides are TGCAGTGCTAGAGTGTCCGGCGGGAGTGTCTACAATGAGCAGTTCTTC. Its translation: CSARVSGGSVYNEQFF.

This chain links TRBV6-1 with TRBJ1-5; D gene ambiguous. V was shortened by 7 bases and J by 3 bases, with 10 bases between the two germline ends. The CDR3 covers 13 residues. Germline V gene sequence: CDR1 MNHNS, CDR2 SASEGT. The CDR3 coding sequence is TGTGCCAGCAAATCGGGATTCAATCAGCCCCAGCATTTT. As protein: CASKSGFNQPQHF.

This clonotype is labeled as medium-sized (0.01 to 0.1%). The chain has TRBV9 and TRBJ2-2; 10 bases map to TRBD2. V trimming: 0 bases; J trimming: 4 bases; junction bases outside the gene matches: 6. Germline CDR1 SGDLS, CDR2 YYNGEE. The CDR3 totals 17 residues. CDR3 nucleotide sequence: TGTGCCAGCAGCGTAGCGGCGCTAGCGGGAGCCACCGGGGAGCTGTTTTTT. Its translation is CASSVAALAGATGELFF. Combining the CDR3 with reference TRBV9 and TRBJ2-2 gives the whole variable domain DSGVTQTPKHLITATGQRVTLRCSPRSGDLSVYWYQQSLDQGLQFLIQYYNGEERAKGNILERFSAQQFPDLHSELNLSSLELGDSALYFCASSVAALAGATGELFFGEGSRLTVL.